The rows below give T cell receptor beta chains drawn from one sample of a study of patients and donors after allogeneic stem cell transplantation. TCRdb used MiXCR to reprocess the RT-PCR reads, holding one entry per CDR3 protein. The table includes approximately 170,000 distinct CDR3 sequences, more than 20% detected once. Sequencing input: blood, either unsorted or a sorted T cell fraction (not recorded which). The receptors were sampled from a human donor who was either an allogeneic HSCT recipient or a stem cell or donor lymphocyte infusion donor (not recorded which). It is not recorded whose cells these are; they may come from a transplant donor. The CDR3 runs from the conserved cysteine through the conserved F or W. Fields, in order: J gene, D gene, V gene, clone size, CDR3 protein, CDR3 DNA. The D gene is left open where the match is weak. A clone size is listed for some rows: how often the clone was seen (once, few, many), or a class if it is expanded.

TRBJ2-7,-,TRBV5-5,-,CASTLGVLTYEQYF,TGTGCCAGCACCCTCGGCGTCCTAACCTACGAGCAGTACTTC
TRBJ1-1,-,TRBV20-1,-,CSARPDPNTEAFF,TGCAGTGCTAGACCGGACCCGAACACTGAAGCTTTCTTT
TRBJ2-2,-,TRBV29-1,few,CSVEKRSQGDGELFF,TGCAGCGTTGAAAAGAGGAGTCAGGGAGACGGGGAGCTGTTTTTT
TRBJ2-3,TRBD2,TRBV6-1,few,CSSISGGTDTQYF,TGCTCCAGCATTAGCGGGGGGACAGATACGCAGTATTTT
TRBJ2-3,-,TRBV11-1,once,CASSSRTKLRADTQYF,TGTGCCAGCAGCTCCCGGACAAAACTAAGGGCAGATACGCAGTATTTT
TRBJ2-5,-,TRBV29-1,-,CSVELGGAPRETQYF,TGCAGCGTTGAACTGGGGGGGGCGCCAAGAGAGACCCAGTACTTC
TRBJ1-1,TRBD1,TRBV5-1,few,CASSLGDRGFGAFF,TGCGCCAGCAGCTTAGGAGACAGGGGCTTTGGGGCTTTCTTT
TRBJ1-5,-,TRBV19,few,CASSRVRPTDSNQPQHF,TGTGCCAGTTCCCGGGTCAGACCCACCGATAGCAATCAGCCCCAGCATTTT
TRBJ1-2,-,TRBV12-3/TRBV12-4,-,CASRIIGQGGGYTF,TGTGCCAGCCGGATTATCGGGCAGGGAGGTGGCTACACCTTC
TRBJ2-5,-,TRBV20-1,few,CSARYGTEETQYF,TGCAGTGCTAGATACGGGACGGAAGAGACCCAGTACTTC
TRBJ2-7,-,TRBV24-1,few,CATSGRDSGSEQYF,TGTGCCACCAGTGGCCGGGACTCCGGTAGCGAGCAGTACTTC
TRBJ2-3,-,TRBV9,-,CASSVVSSTDTQYF,TGTGCCAGCAGCGTAGTATCCAGCACAGATACGCAGTATTTT